This T cell receptor beta chain appears in the sequencing data of a study of blood T cell repertoires in COVID-19. As for the study in general: Samples taken during acute and convalescent COVID-19 were collected in the United States, Italy and Spain. In each case, the material was cDNA or gDNA derived from T cells, B-cell-depleted T cells, or PBMCs.

V lost 5 bases, J lost 0 bases, and 18 bases stayed unmatched. The CDR3 sequence is 20 residues long. CDR1 is MNHEY, CDR2 SMNVEV, per germline (reference sequence). Profiling relied on immunoSEQ multiplex PCR, and the TCRdb table lists in-frame clones only, not all of them. The table has 75,000 to 100,000 clones, more than 80% seen once; the top ten hold 25% to 35%. The sample was peripheral blood. The TCR originated in an elderly woman with acute or convalescent COVID-19. The chain links TRBV27 to TRBJ2-2; 7 nucleotides line up with TRBD2. CDR3 region: CASSASQVWGGSPNTGELFF. Here the CDR3 DNA reads TGTGCCAGCAGTGCAAGCCAGGTTTGGGGCGGGAGCCCGAACACCGGGGAGCTGTTTTTT.